This T cell receptor (beta chain) emerged from a study of cytomegalovirus exposure and HLA in healthy donors. Study in general: The approximately 120 validation repertoires, a later analysis reported, used the same platform as the 600 to 700 repertoires from the first cohort. Findings of the study overall: The tendency of first-cohort TCR clusters to co-occur in the approximately 120 validation repertoires was identified by a subsequent analysis. Among TCR beta chains, those listed as cytomegalovirus-associated numbered under 200.

Trimming removed 5 bases from V and 4 bases from J, with 18 bases in between. Germline V lookup: CDR1 SGHTA, CDR2 FQGNSA. This CDR3 is 15 amino acids long. Clones were read by immunoSEQ multiplex PCR, and TCRdb kept only the in-frame ones, dropping some. Of around 160,000 clones listed, about 90% are singletons. This clone was seen once. Its antigen is undetermined. Sequencing was carried out using PBMCs. The clonotype originates from a woman between 18 and 29 years old in good health and CMV-seropositive. The V gene is TRBV7-2, the J gene TRBJ2-7; a possible D gene is TRBD1 (5 bases). CDR3 region: CASSLEAQGRYEQYF. The CDR3 region has the DNA TGTGCCAGCAGCCTCGAAGCCCAGGGCAGATACGAGCAGTACTTC.